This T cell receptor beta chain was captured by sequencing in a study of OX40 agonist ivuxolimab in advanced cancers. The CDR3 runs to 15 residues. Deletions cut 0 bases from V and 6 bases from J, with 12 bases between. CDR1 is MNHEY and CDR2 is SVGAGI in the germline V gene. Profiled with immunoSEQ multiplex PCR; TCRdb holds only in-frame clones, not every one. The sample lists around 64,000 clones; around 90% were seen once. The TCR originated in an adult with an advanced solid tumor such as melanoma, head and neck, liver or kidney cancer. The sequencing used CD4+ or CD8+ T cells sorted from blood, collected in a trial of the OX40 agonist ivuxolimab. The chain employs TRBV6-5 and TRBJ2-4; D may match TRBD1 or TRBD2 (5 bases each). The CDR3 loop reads CASSYSSGALNIQYF. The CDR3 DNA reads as TGTGCCAGCAGTTACTCGTCCGGGGCTTTAAACATTCAGTACTTC.